The T cell receptor (beta chain) described here comes from a study of blood T cell repertoires in COVID-19. Overall study context: The cDNA or gDNA used as material had been derived from T cells, B-cell-depleted T cells, or PBMCs.

The germline V gene has CDR1 SGHKS and CDR2 YYEKEE (reference sequence). V was clipped by 2 bases and J by 5 bases, with 14 bases between them. CDR3 length: 15 amino acids. Profiling relied on immunoSEQ multiplex PCR, and the TCRdb table lists in-frame clones only, not all of them. The repertoire includes under 170,000 clones, about nine tenths of them detected once, and about 4.1% sits in the top ten. This clone has a handful of counts. This TCR was recovered from a woman aged 55-70 years with active or convalescent COVID-19. V usage is TRBV5-5 and J usage is TRBJ1-5; tentative D call: TRBD1 (6 bases). Specimen: peripheral blood. The CDR3 region has the DNA TGTGCCAGCAGCTTCGACAGGACCCTCGATCAGCCCCAGCATTTT. Protein: CASSFDRTLDQPQHF.